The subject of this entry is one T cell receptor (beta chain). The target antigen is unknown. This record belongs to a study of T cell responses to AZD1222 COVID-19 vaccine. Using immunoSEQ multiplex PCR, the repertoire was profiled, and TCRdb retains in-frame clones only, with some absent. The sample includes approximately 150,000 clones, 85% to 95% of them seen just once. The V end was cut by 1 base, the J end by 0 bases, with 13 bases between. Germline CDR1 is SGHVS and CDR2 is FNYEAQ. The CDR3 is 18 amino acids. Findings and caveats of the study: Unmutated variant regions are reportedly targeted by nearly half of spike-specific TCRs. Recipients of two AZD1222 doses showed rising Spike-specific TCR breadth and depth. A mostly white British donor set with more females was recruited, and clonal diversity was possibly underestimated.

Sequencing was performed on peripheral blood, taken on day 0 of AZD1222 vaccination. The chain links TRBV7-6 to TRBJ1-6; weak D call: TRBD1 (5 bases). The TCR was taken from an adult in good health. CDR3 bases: TGTGCCAGCAGCTTAGGGACACGGAAGAGCTCCTATAATTCACCCCTCCACTTT. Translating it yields CASSLGTRKSSYNSPLHF.